Below are 5 T cell receptor beta chains sequenced from a single sample in a study of cytomegalovirus exposure and HLA in healthy donors. The study ran its PCR with 60 Vbeta and 13 Jbeta primers. Clones were read by immunoSEQ multiplex PCR, and TCRdb kept only the in-frame ones, dropping some. The table lists 120,000 to 150,000 clones, 75% of them singletons. Material: PBMCs. All receptors come from a man aged 40-49 years in good health and CMV-seronegative.

CDR3 bases: TGTGCCAGCTCACAGGGACTAGCGGGTTACAATGAGCAGTTCTTC. Protein sequence: CASSQGLAGYNEQFF. V usage is TRBV18 and J usage is TRBJ2-1; 12 nucleotides align to TRBD2. In germline, CDR1 is KGHSH, CDR2 LQKENI. The J segment lost 4 bases and the V segment lost 4 bases, leaving 2 bases of the junction unmatched. This CDR3 region has 15 residues.

J is TRBJ2-3 and V is TRBV5-4; D ambiguous. Germline V CDR1 and CDR2: SGHNT, YYREEE (reference sequence). The CDR3 is made up of 15 amino acids. V lost 1 base and J lost 0, with 9 bases in between. In DNA, the CDR3 is TGTGCCAGCAGCTTGAGATACTCTAGCACAGATACGCAGTATTTT. Translated: CASSLRYSSTDTQYF.

This chain joins TRBV19 and TRBJ1-1, with 11 bases lining up with TRBD1. V trimming: 4 bases; J trimming: 9 bases; junction bases outside the gene matches: 7. The CDR3 sequence is 14 residues long. Germline assignment: CDR1 LNHDA and CDR2 SQIVND (reference sequence). Here the CDR3 DNA reads TGTGCCAGTAGTACAACCGGGACAGGGGGTAAAGCTTTCTTT. As protein: CASSTTGTGGKAFF.

The CDR3 sequence: CASNSYGGRGNYGYTF. CDR3 nucleotides: TGTGCCAGCAACTCCTACGGAGGCAGGGGCAACTATGGCTACACCTTC. The chain links TRBV7-9 to TRBJ1-2; a possible D gene is TRBD1 (6 bases). This CDR3 has 16 residues. Germline CDR1 is SEHNR and CDR2 is FQNEAQ (reference sequence). V was shortened by 7 bases and J by 2 bases, with 20 bases between the two germline ends.

The V call is TRBV5-1, the J call TRBJ2-7; a possible D gene is TRBD1 (5 bases). With 0 bases removed from V and 2 bases from J, the gap between germline ends came to 12 bases. The CDR3 loop spans 15 amino acids. The V gene's germline CDR1 is SGHRS and CDR2 YFSETQ. CDR3 region: CASSLGTNPTYEQYF. Here the CDR3 DNA reads TGCGCCAGCAGCTTGGGGACAAATCCGACCTACGAGCAGTACTTC.